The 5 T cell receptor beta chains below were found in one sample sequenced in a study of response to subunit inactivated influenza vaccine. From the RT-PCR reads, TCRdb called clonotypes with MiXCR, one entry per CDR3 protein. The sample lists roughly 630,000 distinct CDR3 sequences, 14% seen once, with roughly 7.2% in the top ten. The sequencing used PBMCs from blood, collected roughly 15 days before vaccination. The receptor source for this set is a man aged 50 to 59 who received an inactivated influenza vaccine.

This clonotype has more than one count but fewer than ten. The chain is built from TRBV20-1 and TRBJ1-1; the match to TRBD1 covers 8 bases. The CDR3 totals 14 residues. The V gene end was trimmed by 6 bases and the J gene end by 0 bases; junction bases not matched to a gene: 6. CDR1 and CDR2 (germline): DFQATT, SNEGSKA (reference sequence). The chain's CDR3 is CSASQGAMNTEAFF. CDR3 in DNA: TGCAGTGCCTCGCAGGGGGCAATGAACACTGAAGCTTTCTTT.

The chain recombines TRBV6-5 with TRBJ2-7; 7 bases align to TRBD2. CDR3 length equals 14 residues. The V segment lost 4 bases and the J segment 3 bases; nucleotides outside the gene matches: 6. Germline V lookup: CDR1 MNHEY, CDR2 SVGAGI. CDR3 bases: TGTGCCAGCAGTTGGGAGGGACTAAACTACGAGCAGTACTTC. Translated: CASSWEGLNYEQYF.

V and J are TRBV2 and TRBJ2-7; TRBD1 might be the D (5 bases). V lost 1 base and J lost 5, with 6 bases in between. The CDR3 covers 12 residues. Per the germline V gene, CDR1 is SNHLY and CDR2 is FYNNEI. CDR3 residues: CASSEEGNEQYF. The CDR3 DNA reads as TGTGCCAGCAGTGAAGAGGGGAACGAGCAGTACTTC.

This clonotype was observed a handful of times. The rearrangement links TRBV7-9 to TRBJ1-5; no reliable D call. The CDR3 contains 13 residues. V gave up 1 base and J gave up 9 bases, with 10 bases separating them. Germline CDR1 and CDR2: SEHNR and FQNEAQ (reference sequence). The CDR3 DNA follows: TGTGCCAGCAGCTTAGGGGTCCGCCGGCCCCAGCATTTT. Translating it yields CASSLGVRRPQHF. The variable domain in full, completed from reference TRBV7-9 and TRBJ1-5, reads DTGVSQNPRHKITKRGQNVTFRCDPISEHNRLYWYRQTLGQGPEFLTYFQNEAQLEKSRLLSDRFSAERPKGSFSTLEIQRTEQGDSAMYLCASSLGVRRPQHFGDGTRLSIL.

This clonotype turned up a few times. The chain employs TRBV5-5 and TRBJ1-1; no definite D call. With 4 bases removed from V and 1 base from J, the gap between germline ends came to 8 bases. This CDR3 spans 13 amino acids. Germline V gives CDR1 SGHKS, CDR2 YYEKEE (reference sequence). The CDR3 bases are TGTGCCAGCAGCGTGTCAAAGAACACTGAAGCTTTCTTT. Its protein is CASSVSKNTEAFF.